This T cell receptor (beta chain) is from a study of T cell clusters in autoimmune cytopenias. Each sample's input was around 250 ng genomic DNA, 38,000 or so genome equivalents. Per germline, CDR1 SGHDT and CDR2 YYEEEE. This CDR3 region has 13 residues. TRB was amplified by touch-down multiplex PCR, primer pools A and B combined. TCRdb reprocessed the multiplex PCR reads; each CDR3 protein has one entry and no DNA is given. The sample table sets out 6,000 to 9,000 distinct CDR3 sequences. Source material: peripheral blood. This receptor was identified in a human donor with an autoimmune cytopenia or autoimmune hepatitis (not recorded which). J is TRBJ2-1 and V is TRBV5-6; TCRdb outputs TRBD1, but without DNA this stays unchecked. The CDR3 reads CASRWTGGDEQFF.